Given below is one T cell receptor beta chain in context. The entry originates in a study of T-cell reconstitution after alpha-beta-depleted transplantation in children. CDR3 length: 13 residues. The ends were cut back, 0 bases at V and 7 bases at J, with 8 bases in the middle. Germline loops: CDR1 SGHKS, CDR2 YYEKEE (reference sequence). This sample's TCRbeta library carried unique molecular identifier barcodes. TCRdb re-called the PCR reads with MiXCR, one entry per CDR3 protein. The sample includes about 540,000 distinct CDR3 sequences, around 18% of them seen just once. The sequenced sample was PBMCs from the stem cell graft donor, obtained from the stem cell graft. The V and J genes are TRBV5-5 and TRBJ1-5; D is unclear. This clonotype was sampled from a human donor who donated a stem cell graft to a child with acute lymphoblastic leukemia. The CDR3 here is CASSLDWGQPQHF. The DNA of the CDR3 is TGTGCCAGCAGCTTGGATTGGGGACAGCCCCAGCATTTT.